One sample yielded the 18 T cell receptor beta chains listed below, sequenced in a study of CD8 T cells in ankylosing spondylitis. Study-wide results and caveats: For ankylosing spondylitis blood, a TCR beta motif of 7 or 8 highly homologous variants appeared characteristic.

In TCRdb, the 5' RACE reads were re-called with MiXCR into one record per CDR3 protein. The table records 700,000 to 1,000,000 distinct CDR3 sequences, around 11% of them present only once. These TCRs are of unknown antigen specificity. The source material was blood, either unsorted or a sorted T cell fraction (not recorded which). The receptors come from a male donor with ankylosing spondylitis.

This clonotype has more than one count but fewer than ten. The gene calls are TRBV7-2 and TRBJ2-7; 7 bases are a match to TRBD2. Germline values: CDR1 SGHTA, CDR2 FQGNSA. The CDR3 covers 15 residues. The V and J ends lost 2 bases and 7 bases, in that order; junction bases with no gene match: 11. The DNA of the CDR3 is TGTGCCAGCAGCTTAAGGGGCGGGGGACTTGTAGAGCAGTACTTC. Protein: CASSLRGGGLVEQYF.

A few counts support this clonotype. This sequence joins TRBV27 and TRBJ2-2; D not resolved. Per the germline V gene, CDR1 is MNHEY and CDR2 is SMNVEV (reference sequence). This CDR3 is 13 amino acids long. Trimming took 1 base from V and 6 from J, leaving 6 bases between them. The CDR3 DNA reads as TGTGCCAGCAGTTTATTCAGTTCCGGGGAGCTGTTTTTT. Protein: CASSLFSSGELFF.

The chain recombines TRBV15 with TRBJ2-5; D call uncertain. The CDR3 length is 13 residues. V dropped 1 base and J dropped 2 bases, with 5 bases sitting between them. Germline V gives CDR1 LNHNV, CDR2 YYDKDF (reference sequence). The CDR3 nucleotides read TGTGCCACCAGCAGAGTTATACAAGAGACCCAGTACTTC. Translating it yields CATSRVIQETQYF.

The CDR3 is CSAITSADYNEQFF. DNA for the CDR3: TGCAGTGCTATTACGTCAGCGGACTACAATGAGCAGTTCTTC. The chain couples TRBV20-1 to TRBJ2-1; D may be TRBD2 (5 bases). V gave up 4 bases and J gave up 3 bases, with 13 bases separating them. Germline V gene lookup returns CDR1 DFQATT and CDR2 SNEGSKA (reference sequence). The CDR3 has 14 residues.

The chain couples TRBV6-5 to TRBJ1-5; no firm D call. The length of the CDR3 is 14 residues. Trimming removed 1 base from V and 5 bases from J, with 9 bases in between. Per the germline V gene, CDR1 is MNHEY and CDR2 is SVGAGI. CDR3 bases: TGTGCCAGCAGTTACTGGGCAGTTGATCAGCCCCAGCATTTT. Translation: CASSYWAVDQPQHF.

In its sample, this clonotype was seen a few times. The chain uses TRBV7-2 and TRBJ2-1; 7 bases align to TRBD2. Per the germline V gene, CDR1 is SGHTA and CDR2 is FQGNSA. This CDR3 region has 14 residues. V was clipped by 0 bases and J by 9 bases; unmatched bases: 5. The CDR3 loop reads CASSLARELGEQFF. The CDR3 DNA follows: TGTGCCAGCAGCTTAGCGCGGGAGTTGGGTGAGCAGTTCTTC.

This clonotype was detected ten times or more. The DNA for the CDR3 is TGCGCCAGCAGCTGGAGGGACAGCTCCTACGAGCAGTACTTC. It specifies CASSWRDSSYEQYF. The chain uses TRBV5-1 and TRBJ2-7, with a weak D call TRBD1 (7 bases). The V end was cut by 3 bases, the J end by 0 bases, with 10 bases between. Germline V CDR1 and CDR2: SGHRS, YFSETQ. This CDR3 has 14 amino acids.

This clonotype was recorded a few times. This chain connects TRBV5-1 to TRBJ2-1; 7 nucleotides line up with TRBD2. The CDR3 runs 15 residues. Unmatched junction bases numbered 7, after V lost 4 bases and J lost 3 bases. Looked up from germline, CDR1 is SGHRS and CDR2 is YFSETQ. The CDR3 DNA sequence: TGCGCCAGCAGCGTCCTAGCGGCTCTCTACAATGAGCAGTTCTTC. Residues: CASSVLAALYNEQFF.

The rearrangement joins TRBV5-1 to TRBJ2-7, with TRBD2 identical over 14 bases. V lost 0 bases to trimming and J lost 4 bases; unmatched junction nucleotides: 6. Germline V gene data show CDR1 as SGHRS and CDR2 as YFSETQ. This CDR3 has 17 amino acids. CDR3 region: CASSLAGLAGGQYEQYF. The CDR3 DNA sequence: TGCGCCAGCAGCTTGGCAGGACTAGCGGGAGGACAATACGAGCAGTACTTC.

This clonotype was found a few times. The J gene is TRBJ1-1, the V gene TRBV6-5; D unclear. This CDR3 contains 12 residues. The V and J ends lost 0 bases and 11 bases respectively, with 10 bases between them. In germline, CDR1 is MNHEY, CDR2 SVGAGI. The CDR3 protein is CASSYSPGSAFF. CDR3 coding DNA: TGTGCCAGCAGTTACTCCCCGGGAAGTGCTTTCTTT.

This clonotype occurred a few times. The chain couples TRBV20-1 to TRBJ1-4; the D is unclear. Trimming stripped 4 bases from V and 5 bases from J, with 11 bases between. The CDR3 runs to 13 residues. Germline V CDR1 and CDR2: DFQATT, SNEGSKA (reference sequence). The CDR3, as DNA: TGCAGTGCTATACGAGGCGGGAATGAAAAACTGTTTTTT. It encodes CSAIRGGNEKLFF.

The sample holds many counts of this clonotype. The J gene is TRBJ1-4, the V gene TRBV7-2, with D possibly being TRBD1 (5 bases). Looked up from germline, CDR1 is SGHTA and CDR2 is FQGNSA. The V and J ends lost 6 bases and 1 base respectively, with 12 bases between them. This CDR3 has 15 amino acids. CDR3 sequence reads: CASSQNGGTNEKLFF. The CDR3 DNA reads TGTGCCAGCAGTCAAAACGGGGGAACTAATGAAAAACTGTTTTTT.

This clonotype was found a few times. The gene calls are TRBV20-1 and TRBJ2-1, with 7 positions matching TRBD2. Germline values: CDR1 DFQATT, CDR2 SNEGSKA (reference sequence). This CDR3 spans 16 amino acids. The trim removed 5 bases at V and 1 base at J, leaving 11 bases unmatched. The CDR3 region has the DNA TGCAGTGCTCACCACCTTGCTAGCGGTTCCTACAATGAGCAGTTCTTC. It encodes CSAHHLASGSYNEQFF.

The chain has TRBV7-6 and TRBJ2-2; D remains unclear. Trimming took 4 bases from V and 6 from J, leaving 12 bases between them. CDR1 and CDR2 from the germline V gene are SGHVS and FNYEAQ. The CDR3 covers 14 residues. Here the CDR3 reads CASSSYRSAGELFF. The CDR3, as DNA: TGTGCCAGCAGCTCATACAGATCCGCCGGGGAGCTGTTTTTT.

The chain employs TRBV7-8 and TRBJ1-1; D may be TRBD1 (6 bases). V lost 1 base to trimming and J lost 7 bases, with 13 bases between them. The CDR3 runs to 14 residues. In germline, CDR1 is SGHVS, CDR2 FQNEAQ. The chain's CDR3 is CASSLGRGALEAFF. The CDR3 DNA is TGTGCCAGCAGCTTAGGCCGGGGGGCCCTTGAAGCTTTCTTT.

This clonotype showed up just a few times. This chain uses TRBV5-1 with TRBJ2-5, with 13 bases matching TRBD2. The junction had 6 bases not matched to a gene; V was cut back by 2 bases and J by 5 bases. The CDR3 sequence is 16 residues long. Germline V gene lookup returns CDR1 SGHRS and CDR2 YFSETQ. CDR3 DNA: TGCGCCAGCAGCTTCGGACTAGCGGGAGACGGGGAGACCCAGTACTTC. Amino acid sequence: CASSFGLAGDGETQYF.

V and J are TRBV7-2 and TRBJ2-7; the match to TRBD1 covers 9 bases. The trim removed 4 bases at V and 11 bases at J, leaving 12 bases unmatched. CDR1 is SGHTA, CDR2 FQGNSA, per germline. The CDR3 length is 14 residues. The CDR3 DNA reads TGTGCCAGCAGCTCATCACCGGGACAGGGAAACGAGTACTTC. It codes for CASSSSPGQGNEYF.

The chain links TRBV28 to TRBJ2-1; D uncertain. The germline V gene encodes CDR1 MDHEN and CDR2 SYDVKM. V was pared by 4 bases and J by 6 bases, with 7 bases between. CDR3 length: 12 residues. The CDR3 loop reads CASSYLPNEQFF. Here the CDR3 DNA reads TGTGCCAGCAGTTATCTACCCAATGAGCAGTTCTTC.